This T cell receptor beta chain was sequenced during a study of blood T cell repertoires in COVID-19 (dated by TCRdb to between 2020 and 2021). Study-level background: Samples covering the acute and convalescent phases of COVID-19 were provided by collaborators in the United States, Italy and Spain. The material from the prospective study consisted of cDNA or gDNA derived from T cells, B-cell-depleted T cells, or PBMCs. Deeply sampled blood TCRbeta repertoires from subjects exposed to, actively infected with, or recovered from COVID-19 were included in the dataset. A freely available public database, intended as a resource for researchers studying the immune response to SARS-CoV-2, is where the repertoires were released. The samples were drawn from the first 160 participants of the ongoing ImmuneRACE study and from roughly 1,300 subjects provided by 6 global collaborators. Nearly every sample came with metadata listing a de-identified subject ID, COVID-19 status, age in years and sex. Where available, HLA class I and class II types were taken from metadata supplied by the sample provider and were not determined by assay-based typing.

Concerning this clone itself: This clone's antigen is unknown. No much larger clone is present one base from it, and per-base qualities are unavailable.

What the authors observed across the whole study: The amount of clinical and demographic metadata varied by source and participant and was provided uncurated.

The V and J ends are trimmed by 5 bases and 9 bases, leaving 17 bases between them. The CDR3 spans 14 residues, from the cysteine through the phenylalanine. The entry retains the CDR3 DNA only, 42 bases that are in frame from base 1. CDR1 and CDR2 are read off the germline V gene (reference sequence) as LNHDA and SQIVND. The collaborating institutions used their own protocols to collect whole blood in K2EDTA tubes. For TCRbeta analysis, collaborators shipped samples as frozen whole blood, isolated PBMCs, or DNA extracted from either of those sample types. The immunoSEQ Assay, a bias-controlled multiplex PCR, was used to amplify TCRbeta CDR3 regions from genomic DNA. Turning to the authors' computational methods: The number of nucleated cells in each sample was estimated by amplification of reference gene primers within the assay. To quantify the absolute abundance of each unique TCRbeta CDR3 rearrangement, sequence reads were collapsed and filtered. For each sample, productive Simpson clonality was calculated by taking the square root of Simpson's diversity index across productive rearrangements. The source is immuneACCESS, and TCRdb retained only in-frame sequences with V and J called. Part of the clones is not carried over; for the studies checked, unresolved V genes explain less than half of this, and the remainder is unexplained. V, J and clone size were drawn from that table, and D and trimming were deduced from the DNA. The sample contains about 240,000 clones, roughly 82% of them found a single time. Of the sample, roughly an eighth falls within the top ten clones.

The TCR sequence derives from a man older than 75 with acute or convalescent COVID-19. Input material: peripheral blood. Recombination connected TRBV19 to TRBJ1-5, with TRBD1 perhaps the D gene, on 5 matching bases. The CDR3 reads CASSVGTVQGPQHF. The nucleotides are TGTGCCAGTAGTGTCGGGACTGTCCAGGGGCCCCAGCATTTT.